Below, 9 T cell receptor beta chains from the same sample are listed, as sequenced in a study of T cells of healthy individuals. MiXCR, applied by TCRdb to the 5' RACE reads, yields one record per CDR3 protein. The sample includes around 63,000 distinct CDR3 sequences, roughly 16% seen only once; the top ten take 4% to 5%. The receptor set was obtained from a human donor in good health.

This clonotype was observed a few times. The V gene is TRBV20-1, the J gene TRBJ2-1; no clear D gene. Trimming left V 3 bases short and J 0 bases short, with 12 bases between. This CDR3 is built from 15 residues. In germline, CDR1 is DFQATT, CDR2 SNEGSKA (reference sequence). Here the CDR3 DNA reads TGCAGTGCTAGGGGCGACGACGGCTCCTACAATGAGCAGTTCTTC. Translating gives CSARGDDGSYNEQFF.

This clonotype occurred a few times. The rearrangement uses TRBV4-2 and TRBJ2-1, with TRBD2 matching over 10 bases. Germline CDR1 is LGHNA and CDR2 is YNFKEQ. This CDR3 is 16 amino acids long. V shed 1 base, J shed 5 bases, and the junction held 5 bases outside the gene matches. This CDR3 reads CASSQAWTSGHNEQFF. CDR3 in DNA: TGTGCCAGCAGCCAAGCCTGGACTAGCGGTCACAATGAGCAGTTCTTC.

This clonotype was detected ten times or more. The chain employs TRBV7-9 and TRBJ1-1; the D gene is possibly TRBD1 (5 bases). Germline V gives CDR1 SEHNR, CDR2 FQNEAQ (reference sequence). CDR3 length: 13 amino acids. V was cut by 6 bases and J by 7 bases, with 15 bases left in between. In DNA, the CDR3 is TGTGCCAGCAGAGACAGCTCGGGAATTGAAGCTTTCTTT. Translation gives CASRDSSGIEAFF.

The gene calls are TRBV5-1 and TRBJ2-7, with 9 bases that match TRBD1. The junction had 10 bases not matched to a gene; V was cut back by 5 bases and J by 1 base. In germline, CDR1 is SGHRS, CDR2 YFSETQ. CDR3 length equals 16 residues. DNA of the CDR3: TGCGCCAGCAGTCTTGACCGGGACAGGGTATCCTACGAGCAGTACTTC. Protein: CASSLDRDRVSYEQYF.

This clonotype was counted ten times or more. The chain employs TRBV27 and TRBJ1-2; possibly TRBD1 for D (5 bases). Germline V gene lookup returns CDR1 MNHEY and CDR2 SMNVEV (reference sequence). The CDR3 runs to 13 residues. V dropped 3 bases and J dropped 6 bases, with 11 bases sitting between them. CDR3 sequence (DNA): TGTGCCAGCAGTTTGCGGAGGGGAGATGGCTACACCTTC. Translated, it gives CASSLRRGDGYTF.

This clonotype was seen many times. This chain connects TRBV20-1 to TRBJ2-7; D not resolved. Germline V gene sequence: CDR1 DFQATT, CDR2 SNEGSKA (reference sequence). Trimming pared 1 base from V and 6 bases from J, leaving 16 bases between. The CDR3 loop spans 14 amino acids. CDR3 in amino acids: CSARARARWTEQYF. CDR3 bases: TGCAGTGCTAGAGCGCGCGCGAGGTGGACCGAGCAGTACTTC.

The chain links TRBV30 to TRBJ2-7; 9 bases fit TRBD1. From germline, CDR1 is GTSNPN and CDR2 SVGIG (reference sequence). V lost 4 bases to trimming and J lost 4 bases; unmatched junction nucleotides: 2. This CDR3 comprises 12 residues. CDR3: CAWKTGGYEQYF. Written as DNA, the CDR3 is TGTGCCTGGAAGACAGGGGGGTACGAGCAGTACTTC.

This chain uses TRBV9 with TRBJ2-3, with 12 bases aligning to TRBD2. The CDR3 totals 16 residues. After removal of 4 bases from V and 1 base from J, the junction contained 4 bases not matched to a gene. Germline V gene sequence: CDR1 SGDLS, CDR2 YYNGEE. The CDR3 spells CASSSRLAGGTDTQYF. Written as DNA, the CDR3 is TGTGCCAGCAGCTCACGACTAGCGGGGGGCACAGATACGCAGTATTTT.

At least ten counts were recorded for this clonotype. The rearrangement joins TRBV19 to TRBJ2-1, with D unclear. Germline values: CDR1 LNHDA, CDR2 SQIVND (reference sequence). The CDR3 length is 13 residues. V lost 0 bases and J 8 bases, leaving 8 bases between the germline ends. CDR3 nucleotide sequence: TGTGCCAGTAGTATAGATCACTGGGATGAGCAGTTCTTC. It codes for CASSIDHWDEQFF.